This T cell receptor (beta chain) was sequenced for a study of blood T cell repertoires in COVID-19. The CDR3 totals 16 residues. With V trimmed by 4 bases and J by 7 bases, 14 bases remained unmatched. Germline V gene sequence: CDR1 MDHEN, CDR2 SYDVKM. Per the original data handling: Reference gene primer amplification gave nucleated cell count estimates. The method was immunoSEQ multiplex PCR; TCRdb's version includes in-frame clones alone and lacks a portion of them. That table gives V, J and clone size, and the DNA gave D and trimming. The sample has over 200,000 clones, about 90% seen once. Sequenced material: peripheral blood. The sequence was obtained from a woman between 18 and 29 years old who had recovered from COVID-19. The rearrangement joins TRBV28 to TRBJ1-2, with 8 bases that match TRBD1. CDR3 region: CASSSIRLDREGGYTF. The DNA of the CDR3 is TGTGCCAGCAGTTCAATAAGACTGGACAGGGAGGGTGGCTACACCTTC.